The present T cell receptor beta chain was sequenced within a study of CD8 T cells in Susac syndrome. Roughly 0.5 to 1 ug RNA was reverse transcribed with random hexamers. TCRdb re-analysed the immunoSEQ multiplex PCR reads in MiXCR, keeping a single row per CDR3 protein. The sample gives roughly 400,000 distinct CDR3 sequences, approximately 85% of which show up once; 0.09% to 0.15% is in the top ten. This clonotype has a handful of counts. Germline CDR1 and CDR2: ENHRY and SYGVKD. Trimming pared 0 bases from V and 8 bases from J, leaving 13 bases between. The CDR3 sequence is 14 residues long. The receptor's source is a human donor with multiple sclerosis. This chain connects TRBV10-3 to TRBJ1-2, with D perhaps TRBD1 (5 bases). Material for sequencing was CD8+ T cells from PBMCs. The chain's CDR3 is CAISESGEAGGYTF. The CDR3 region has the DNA TGTGCCATCAGTGAGTCGGGGGAGGCGGGCGGCTACACCTTC.